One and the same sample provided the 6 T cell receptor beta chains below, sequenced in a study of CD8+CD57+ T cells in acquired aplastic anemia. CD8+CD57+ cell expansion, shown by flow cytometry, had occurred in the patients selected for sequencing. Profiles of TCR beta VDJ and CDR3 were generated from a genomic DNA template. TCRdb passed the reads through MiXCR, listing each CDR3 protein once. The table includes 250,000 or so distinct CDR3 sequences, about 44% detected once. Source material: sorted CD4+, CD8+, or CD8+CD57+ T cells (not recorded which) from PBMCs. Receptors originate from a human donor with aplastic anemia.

CDR3 bases: TGTGCCTGGAGTGTAGGTGAAAATAGCAATCAGCCCCAGCATTTT. Protein sequence: CAWSVGENSNQPQHF. The rearrangement links TRBV30 to TRBJ1-5; unclear D gene. Germline CDR1 reads GTSNPN; CDR2 reads SVGIG (reference sequence). CDR3 length equals 15 residues. V lost 0 bases to trimming and J lost 0 bases, with 9 bases between them.

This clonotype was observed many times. CDR3 coding DNA: TGTGCCAGCAGAAACAGTAACACTGAAGCTTTCTTT. This sequence encodes CASRNSNTEAFF. The chain links TRBV2 to TRBJ1-1; D gene uncertain. CDR1 is SNHLY, CDR2 FYNNEI, per germline. The CDR3 has 12 residues. Deletions cut 6 bases from V and 2 bases from J, with 7 bases between.

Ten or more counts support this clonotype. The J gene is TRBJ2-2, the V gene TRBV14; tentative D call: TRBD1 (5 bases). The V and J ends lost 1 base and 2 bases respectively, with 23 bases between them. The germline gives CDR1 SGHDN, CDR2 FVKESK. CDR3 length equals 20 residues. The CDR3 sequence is CASSQGPPHTGRTNTGELFF. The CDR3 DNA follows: TGTGCCAGCAGCCAAGGACCACCACACACAGGCCGGACCAACACCGGGGAGCTGTTTTTT.

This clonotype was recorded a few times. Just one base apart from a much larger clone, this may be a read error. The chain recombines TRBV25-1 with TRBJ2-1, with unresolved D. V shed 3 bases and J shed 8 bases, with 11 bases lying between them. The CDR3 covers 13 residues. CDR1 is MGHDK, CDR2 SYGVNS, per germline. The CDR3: CASSDRAGHEQFF. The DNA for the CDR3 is TGTGCCAGCAGTGATAGGGCCGGGCATGAGCAGTTCTTC.

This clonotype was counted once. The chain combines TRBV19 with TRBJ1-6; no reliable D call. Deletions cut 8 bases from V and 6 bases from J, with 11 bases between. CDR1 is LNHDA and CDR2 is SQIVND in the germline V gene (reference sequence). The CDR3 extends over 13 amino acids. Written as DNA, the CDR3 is TGTGCCAGTGGGCCGACATTTAATTCACCCCTCCACTTT. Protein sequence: CASGPTFNSPLHF.

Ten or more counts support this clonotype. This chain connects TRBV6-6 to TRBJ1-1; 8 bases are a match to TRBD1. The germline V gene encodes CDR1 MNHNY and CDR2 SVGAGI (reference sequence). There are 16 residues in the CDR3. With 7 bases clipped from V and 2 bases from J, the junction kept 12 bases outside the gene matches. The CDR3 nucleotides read TGTGCCAGCACCGGGACAGGCCGTACTCTTAACACTGAAGCTTTCTTT. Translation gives CASTGTGRTLNTEAFF.